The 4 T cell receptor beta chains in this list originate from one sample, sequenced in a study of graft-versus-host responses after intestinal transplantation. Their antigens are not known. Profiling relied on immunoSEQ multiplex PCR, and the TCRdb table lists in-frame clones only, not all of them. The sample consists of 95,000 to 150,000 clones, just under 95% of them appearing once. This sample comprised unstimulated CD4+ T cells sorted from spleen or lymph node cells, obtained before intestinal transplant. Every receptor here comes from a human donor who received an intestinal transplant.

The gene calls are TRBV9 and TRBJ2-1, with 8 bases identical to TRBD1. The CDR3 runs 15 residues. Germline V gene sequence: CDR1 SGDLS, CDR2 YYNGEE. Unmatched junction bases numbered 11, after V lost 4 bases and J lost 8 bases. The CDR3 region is CASSPKDRVYYEQFF. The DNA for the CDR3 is TGTGCCAGCAGCCCCAAGGACAGGGTGTATTATGAGCAGTTCTTC.

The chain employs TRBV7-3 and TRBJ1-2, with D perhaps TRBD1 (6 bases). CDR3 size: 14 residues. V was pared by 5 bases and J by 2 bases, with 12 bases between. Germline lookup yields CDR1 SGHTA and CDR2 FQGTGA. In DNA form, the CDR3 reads TGTGCCAGCAGCCAGCAAGGGGGGAACTATGGCTACACCTTC. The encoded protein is CASSQQGGNYGYTF. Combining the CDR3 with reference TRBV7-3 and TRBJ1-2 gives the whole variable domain GAGVSQTPSNKVTEKGKYVELRCDPISGHTALYWYRQSLGQGPEFLIYFQGTGAADDSGLPNDRFFAVRPEGSVSTLKIQRTERGDSAVYLCASSQQGGNYGYTFGSGTRLTVV.

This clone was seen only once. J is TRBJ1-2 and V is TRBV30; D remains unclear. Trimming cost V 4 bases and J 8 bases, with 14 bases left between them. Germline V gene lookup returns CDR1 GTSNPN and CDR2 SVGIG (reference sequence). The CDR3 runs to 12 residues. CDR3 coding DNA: TGTGCCTGGATGCCCCGTATTGGCGGCTACACCTTC. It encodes CAWMPRIGGYTF.

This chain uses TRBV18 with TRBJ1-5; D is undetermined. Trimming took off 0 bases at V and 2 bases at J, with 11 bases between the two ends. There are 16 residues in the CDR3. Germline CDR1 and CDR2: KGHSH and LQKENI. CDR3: CASSPPGVRGNQPQHF. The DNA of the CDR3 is TGTGCCAGCTCACCACCGGGAGTCCGGGGCAATCAGCCCCAGCATTTT.